Listed below are T cell receptor beta chains from one sample, sequenced in a study of Ad26.COV2.S vaccination and SARS-CoV-2 variants. This table comes from immunoSEQ multiplex PCR, and its TCRdb copy is limited to in-frame clones, with some not included. The sample consists of about 250,000 clones, around 87% of them appearing once. The sample in question was peripheral blood, obtained in a trial of Ad26.COV2.S vaccine versus placebo. The receptors originated from a person aged 18 to 65 who received the Ad26.COV2.S COVID-19 vaccine or a placebo. CDR3s include the opening cysteine and the closing phenylalanine or tryptophan. D genes are given only for firm matches. The listing skips clone size in some rows; elsewhere it reads once, few, many or a size class.

DNA: TGCGCCAGCAGCTTACAGGGAGGGACGAACACTGAAGCTTTCTTT; CDR3: CASSLQGGTNTEAFF; D: NA; J: TRBJ1-1; V: TRBV5-1; size: NA
DNA: TGTGCCATCAGTGAGTCGAACTCCCCCAATGAGCAGTTCTTC; CDR3: CAISESNSPNEQFF; D: NA; J: TRBJ2-1; V: TRBV10-3; size: NA
DNA: TGTGCCAGCAGTTTCACAGGGGGCTCTGGATTTGGCTACACCTTC; CDR3: CASSFTGGSGFGYTF; D: TRBD1; J: TRBJ1-2; V: TRBV27; size: NA
DNA: TGCGCCAGCAGCGGGGGGACAGGGTCCTACAATGAGCAGTTCTTC; CDR3: CASSGGTGSYNEQFF; D: TRBD1; J: TRBJ2-1; V: TRBV5-1; size: NA
DNA: TGTGCCAGCAAGGGCCTCACAGATACGCAGTATTTT; CDR3: CASKGLTDTQYF; D: NA; J: TRBJ2-3; V: TRBV5-4; size: NA
DNA: TGTGCCAGCTCACCACGGGCACTGGACTACGAGCAGTACTTC; CDR3: CASSPRALDYEQYF; D: NA; J: TRBJ2-7; V: TRBV18; size: NA
DNA: TGTGCCTCGGGACTAGCGGGAGCCTACGAGCAGTACTTC; CDR3: CASGLAGAYEQYF; D: TRBD2; J: TRBJ2-7; V: TRBV7-9; size: NA
DNA: TGTGCCAGCATTAGAACTAGCGGAAACAATGAGCAGTTCTTC; CDR3: CASIRTSGNNEQFF; D: TRBD2; J: TRBJ2-1; V: TRBV6-5; size: NA
DNA: TGTGCCAGCAGCGGGACAGGGGTTTCACCCCTCCACTTT; CDR3: CASSGTGVSPLHF; D: TRBD1; J: TRBJ1-6; V: TRBV7-9; size: once
DNA: TGTGCCAGCAGCCAAGTCACTGGTCACGAGCAGTACTTC; CDR3: CASSQVTGHEQYF; D: NA; J: TRBJ2-7; V: TRBV14; size: once
DNA: TGTGCCAGCAGCTCCTCTCTCCAAGGGAACACTGAAGCTTTCTTT; CDR3: CASSSSLQGNTEAFF; D: NA; J: TRBJ1-1; V: TRBV5-4; size: NA
DNA: TGTGCCAGCAGTACCCGACAGGGACTCAATCAGCCCCAGCATTTT; CDR3: CASSTRQGLNQPQHF; D: TRBD1; J: TRBJ1-5; V: TRBV6-2/TRBV6-3; size: NA
DNA: TGTGCCAGCAGCTTAGGGTACGGTGCGGACCAGCATTTT; CDR3: CASSLGYGADQHF; D: NA; J: TRBJ1-5; V: TRBV7-9; size: NA
DNA: TGTGCCAGCAGTCGCAAACCTTACGAGCAGTACTTC; CDR3: CASSRKPYEQYF; D: NA; J: TRBJ2-7; V: TRBV6-2/TRBV6-3; size: NA
DNA: TGTGCCAGTAGTAAAAATTCGGGACAGGGGTTCTACGAGCAGTACTTC; CDR3: CASSKNSGQGFYEQYF; D: TRBD1; J: TRBJ2-7; V: TRBV19; size: NA
DNA: TGTGCCAGCATCATATCAAGCGGGAGAGGGACCGGGGAGCTGTTTTTT; CDR3: CASIISSGRGTGELFF; D: TRBD2; J: TRBJ2-2; V: TRBV7-2; size: NA
DNA: TGTGCCAGCAGTGAAGGCGGCAACTATGGCTACACCTTC; CDR3: CASSEGGNYGYTF; D: NA; J: TRBJ1-2; V: TRBV2; size: NA
DNA: TGCGCCAGCAGCTCCTCAGACTCTGGAAACACCATATATTTT; CDR3: CASSSSDSGNTIYF; D: NA; J: TRBJ1-3; V: TRBV5-1; size: NA
DNA: TGTGCCAGCAGCGTAGGTCCAGATTCCTTTGAAGCTTTCTTT; CDR3: CASSVGPDSFEAFF; D: NA; J: TRBJ1-1; V: TRBV9; size: NA
DNA: TGTGCCAGCAGCTCTAGACTTGCCTACGAGCAGTACTTC; CDR3: CASSSRLAYEQYF; D: NA; J: TRBJ2-7; V: TRBV7-9; size: NA
DNA: TGTGCCAGCAGTCTTCGGACAGGGGGATCAACCGTCTATGGCTACACCTTC; CDR3: CASSLRTGGSTVYGYTF; D: TRBD1; J: TRBJ1-2; V: TRBV28; size: NA
DNA: TGTGCCAGCAGCTTCGGCCAACGCTGGGAGCAGTACTTC; CDR3: CASSFGQRWEQYF; D: NA; J: TRBJ2-7; V: TRBV5-5; size: NA
DNA: TGTGCCAGCAGCTTAGCCCTGAACACCGGGGAGCTGTTTTTT; CDR3: CASSLALNTGELFF; D: NA; J: TRBJ2-2; V: TRBV7-6; size: once
DNA: TGTGCCAGCAGCCCACGACTGAGCGGGAGGTCCCAGTTCTTC; CDR3: CASSPRLSGRSQFF; D: TRBD2; J: TRBJ2-1; V: TRBV3-1/TRBV3-2; size: NA
DNA: TGTGCCAGCAGCCAAGATATAGCAGTAAGAAACACCATATATTTT; CDR3: CASSQDIAVRNTIYF; D: NA; J: TRBJ1-3; V: TRBV4-2; size: NA
DNA: TGTGCCAGCAGTCCGCGTTCGGCAGGGAACACTGAAGCTTTCTTT; CDR3: CASSPRSAGNTEAFF; D: NA; J: TRBJ1-1; V: TRBV6-5; size: few
DNA: TGTGCCAGTAGTATAGATCGGGGGGGCGCTGAAGCTTTCTTT; CDR3: CASSIDRGGAEAFF; D: NA; J: TRBJ1-1; V: TRBV19; size: once
DNA: TGTGCCAGCAGTTTAACTGTCGAGGGGACTAACTATGGCTACACCTTC; CDR3: CASSLTVEGTNYGYTF; D: NA; J: TRBJ1-2; V: TRBV27; size: NA
DNA: TGCGCCAGCAGCCAAGAGGGGAGTGGTAGTCAGCCCCAGCATTTT; CDR3: CASSQEGSGSQPQHF; D: NA; J: TRBJ1-5; V: TRBV4-1; size: few
DNA: TGTGCCAGCTCCCAGGCGGGCGGGCTCCTTTATGGCTACACCTTC; CDR3: CASSQAGGLLYGYTF; D: NA; J: TRBJ1-2; V: TRBV18; size: NA
DNA: TGTGCCAGCAGTGATCCCTCCGGGGCCAACGTCCTGACTTTC; CDR3: CASSDPSGANVLTF; D: NA; J: TRBJ2-6; V: TRBV7-6; size: NA
DNA: TGCAGCGTTGAGGGACTAGCGGGAGGGCCAGATACGCAGTATTTT; CDR3: CSVEGLAGGPDTQYF; D: TRBD2; J: TRBJ2-3; V: TRBV29-1; size: NA
DNA: TGTGCCAGCAGCGTAACCGCAACTAATGAAAAACTGTTTTTT; CDR3: CASSVTATNEKLFF; D: NA; J: TRBJ1-4; V: TRBV9; size: NA
DNA: TGTGCCAGCAGCTTAGATTCGTGGGGCACCGGGGAGCTGTTTTTT; CDR3: CASSLDSWGTGELFF; D: NA; J: TRBJ2-2; V: TRBV7-8; size: NA
DNA: TGTGCCAGCAGCTACCGACTAGCGGGAGGGCCTACCGGGGAGCTGTTTTTT; CDR3: CASSYRLAGGPTGELFF; D: TRBD2; J: TRBJ2-2; V: TRBV9; size: NA
DNA: TGCAGCGCCAGACAGGGGGCAGGAGATACGCAGTATTTT; CDR3: CSARQGAGDTQYF; D: TRBD1; J: TRBJ2-3; V: TRBV29-1; size: NA
DNA: TGTGCCAGCAGTTACTCAAGGGGGGGCTATGGCTACACCTTC; CDR3: CASSYSRGGYGYTF; D: NA; J: TRBJ1-2; V: TRBV6-5; size: NA
DNA: TGCGCCAGCAGGGTGGGACCCCTTGCACACGAGCAGTACTTC; CDR3: CASRVGPLAHEQYF; D: NA; J: TRBJ2-7; V: TRBV5-1; size: NA
DNA: TGTGCCTCGATAAATAGCGGGGGCGAGCAGTACTTC; CDR3: CASINSGGEQYF; D: TRBD2; J: TRBJ2-7; V: TRBV30; size: NA
DNA: TGTGCCAGCAGCTTTAGGAGACGGCCAGACGAGCAGTACTTC; CDR3: CASSFRRRPDEQYF; D: NA; J: TRBJ2-7; V: TRBV7-2; size: NA
DNA: TGTGCCAGCAGCTTTAGACTAGAACAAGAGACCCAGTACTTC; CDR3: CASSFRLEQETQYF; D: NA; J: TRBJ2-5; V: TRBV7-9; size: NA
DNA: TGTGCCATCAGAGACTATAGCTCCTACGAGCAGTACTTC; CDR3: CAIRDYSSYEQYF; D: NA; J: TRBJ2-7; V: TRBV10-3; size: NA
DNA: TGTGCCAGCAGTTCCCTCACGGGGGGGTATCGACAAGAGACCCAGTACTTC; CDR3: CASSSLTGGYRQETQYF; D: TRBD2; J: TRBJ2-5; V: TRBV28; size: NA
DNA: TGCGCCAGCAGCCAACCGACGGGACTAGCGGGAGGATCCACCGGGGAGCTGTTTTTT; CDR3: CASSQPTGLAGGSTGELFF; D: TRBD2; J: TRBJ2-2; V: TRBV5-1; size: NA
DNA: TGTGCCAGCAGTCGAAAGACCCCGGGCGATGAGCAGTTCTTC; CDR3: CASSRKTPGDEQFF; D: NA; J: TRBJ2-1; V: TRBV27; size: once
DNA: TGTGCCAGCAGTCCCTCCCGTTTATCTGGCTACACCTTC; CDR3: CASSPSRLSGYTF; D: NA; J: TRBJ1-2; V: TRBV27; size: NA
DNA: TGCGCCAGCAGCTTGACCCGGGTTAGTGGCTACACCTTC; CDR3: CASSLTRVSGYTF; D: NA; J: TRBJ1-2; V: TRBV5-1; size: NA
DNA: TGTGCCAGTAGGTCCCGGGACGGAAACACCGGGGAGCTGTTTTTT; CDR3: CASRSRDGNTGELFF; D: NA; J: TRBJ2-2; V: TRBV19; size: NA
DNA: TGCGCCAGCAGCTTGGGGGACAGGGGGGATCAGCCCCAGCATTTT; CDR3: CASSLGDRGDQPQHF; D: TRBD1; J: TRBJ1-5; V: TRBV5-1; size: NA
DNA: TGTGCCAGCAGTCGTACCGGGACTAGCGGTGAGCAGTTCTTC; CDR3: CASSRTGTSGEQFF; D: TRBD2; J: TRBJ2-1; V: TRBV7-9; size: NA
DNA: TGTGCCAGCAGCGTAGACGGCAGGGCCTACGAGCAGTACTTC; CDR3: CASSVDGRAYEQYF; D: NA; J: TRBJ2-7; V: TRBV9; size: once
DNA: TGTGCCAGCAGCCGTGACTGGGGGAATGAGCAGTTCTTC; CDR3: CASSRDWGNEQFF; D: NA; J: TRBJ2-1; V: TRBV27; size: NA
DNA: TGTGCCAGCAGTGAGTCGCGGGGGCAAGAGACCCAGTACTTC; CDR3: CASSESRGQETQYF; D: TRBD2; J: TRBJ2-5; V: TRBV2; size: NA
DNA: TGCGCCAGCAGCTTGGGGACCGGGACGGCTGGAAACACCATATATTTT; CDR3: CASSLGTGTAGNTIYF; D: NA; J: TRBJ1-3; V: TRBV5-1; size: NA
DNA: TGTGCCAGCAGCAACAGGGGGGCCAACGTCCTGACTTTC; CDR3: CASSNRGANVLTF; D: NA; J: TRBJ2-6; V: TRBV7-2; size: NA
DNA: TGCGCCAGCAGCTTGTCGGGGATCCAGACCCAGTACTTC; CDR3: CASSLSGIQTQYF; D: NA; J: TRBJ2-5; V: TRBV5-1; size: once
DNA: TGCGCCAGCAGCCAAGACTCAGGGACTTGGGGCTACACCTTC; CDR3: CASSQDSGTWGYTF; D: NA; J: TRBJ1-2; V: TRBV4-3; size: NA